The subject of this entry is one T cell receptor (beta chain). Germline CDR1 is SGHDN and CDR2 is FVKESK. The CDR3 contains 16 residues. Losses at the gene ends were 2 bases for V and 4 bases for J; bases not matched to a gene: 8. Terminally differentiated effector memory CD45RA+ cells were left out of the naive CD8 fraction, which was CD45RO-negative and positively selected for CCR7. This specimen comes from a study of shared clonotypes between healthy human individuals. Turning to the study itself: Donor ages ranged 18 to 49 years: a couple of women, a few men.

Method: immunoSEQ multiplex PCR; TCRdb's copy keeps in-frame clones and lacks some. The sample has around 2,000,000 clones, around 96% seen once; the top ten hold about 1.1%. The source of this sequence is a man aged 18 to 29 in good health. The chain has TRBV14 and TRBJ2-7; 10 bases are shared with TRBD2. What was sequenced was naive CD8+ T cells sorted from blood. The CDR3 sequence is CASSQFTSGVEYEQYF. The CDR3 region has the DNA TGTGCCAGCAGCCAATTTACTAGCGGGGTGGAATACGAGCAGTACTTC.